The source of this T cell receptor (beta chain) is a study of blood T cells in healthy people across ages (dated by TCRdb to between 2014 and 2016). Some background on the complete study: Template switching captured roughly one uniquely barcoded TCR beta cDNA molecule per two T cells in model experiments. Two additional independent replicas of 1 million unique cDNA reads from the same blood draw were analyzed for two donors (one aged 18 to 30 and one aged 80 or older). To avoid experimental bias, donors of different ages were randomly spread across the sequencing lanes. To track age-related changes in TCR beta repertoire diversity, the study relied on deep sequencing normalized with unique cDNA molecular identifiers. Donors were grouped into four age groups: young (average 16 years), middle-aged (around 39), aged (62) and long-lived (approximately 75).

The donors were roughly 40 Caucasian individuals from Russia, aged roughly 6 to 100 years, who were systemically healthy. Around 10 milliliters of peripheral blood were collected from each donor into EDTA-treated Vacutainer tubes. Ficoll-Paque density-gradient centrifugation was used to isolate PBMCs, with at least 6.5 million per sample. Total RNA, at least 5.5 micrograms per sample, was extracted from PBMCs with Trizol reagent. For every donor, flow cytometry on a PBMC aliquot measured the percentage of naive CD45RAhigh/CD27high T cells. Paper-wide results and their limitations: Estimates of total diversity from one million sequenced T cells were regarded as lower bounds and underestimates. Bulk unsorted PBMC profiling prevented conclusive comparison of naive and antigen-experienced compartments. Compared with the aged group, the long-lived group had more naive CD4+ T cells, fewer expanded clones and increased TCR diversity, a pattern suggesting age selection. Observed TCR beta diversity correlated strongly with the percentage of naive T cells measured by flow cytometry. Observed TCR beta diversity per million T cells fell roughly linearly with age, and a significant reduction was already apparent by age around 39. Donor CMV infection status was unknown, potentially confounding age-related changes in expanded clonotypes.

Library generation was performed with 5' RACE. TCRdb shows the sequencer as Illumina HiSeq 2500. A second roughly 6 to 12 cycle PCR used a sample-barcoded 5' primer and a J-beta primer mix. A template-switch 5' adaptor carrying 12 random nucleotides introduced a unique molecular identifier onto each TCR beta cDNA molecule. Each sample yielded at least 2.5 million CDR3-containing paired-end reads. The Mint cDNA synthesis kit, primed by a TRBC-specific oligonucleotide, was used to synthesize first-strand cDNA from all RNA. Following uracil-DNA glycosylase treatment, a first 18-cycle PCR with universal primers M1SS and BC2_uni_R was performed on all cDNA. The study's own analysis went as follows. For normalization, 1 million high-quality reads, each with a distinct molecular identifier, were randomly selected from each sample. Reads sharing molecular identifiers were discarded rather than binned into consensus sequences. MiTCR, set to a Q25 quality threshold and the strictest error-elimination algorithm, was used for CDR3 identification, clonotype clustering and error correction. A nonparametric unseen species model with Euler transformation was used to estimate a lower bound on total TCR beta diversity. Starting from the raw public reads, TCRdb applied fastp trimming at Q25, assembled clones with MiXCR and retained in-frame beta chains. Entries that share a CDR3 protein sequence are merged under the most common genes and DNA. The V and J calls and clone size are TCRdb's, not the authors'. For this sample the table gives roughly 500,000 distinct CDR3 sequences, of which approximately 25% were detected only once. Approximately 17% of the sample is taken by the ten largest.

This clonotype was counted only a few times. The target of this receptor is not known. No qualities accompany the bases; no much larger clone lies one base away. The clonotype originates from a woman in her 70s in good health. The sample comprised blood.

The sequenced DNA: TGTGCCAGCAGTTCCACCGGGACTAGGGGATACAATGAGCAGTTCTTC. Its amino acids are CASSSTGTRGYNEQFF. The chain links TRBV6-5 with TRBJ2-1; 8 bases in between match TRBD2. The germline V end is reduced by 4 bases and the J end by 4 bases; junction bases left unmatched: 9. As encoded in the germline V gene, CDR1 is MNHEY while CDR2 is SVGAGI. Inclusive of the bounding cysteine and phenylalanine, the CDR3 is 16 residues long. The kept DNA is CDR3 alone, 48 bases in frame from the first base.